The 5 T cell receptor beta chains presented below share a single source sample, sequenced in a study of blood T cell repertoires in COVID-19. The protocol was immunoSEQ multiplex PCR, while the TCRdb copy is restricted to in-frame clones and leaves out a portion. This table holds around 320,000 clones, about nine tenths found once. Material for sequencing was peripheral blood. These receptors were collected from a woman aged 25 to 39 with COVID-19, enrolled during active disease.

The chain joins TRBV4-2 to TRBJ2-1, with 8 bases identical to TRBD1. V lost 4 bases, J lost 3 bases, and 8 bases stayed unmatched. The CDR3 totals 16 residues. Germline CDR1 and CDR2: LGHNA and YNFKEQ. CDR3 protein: CASSPLQGANYNEQFF. CDR3 nucleotide sequence: TGTGCCAGCAGCCCCCTCCAGGGGGCTAACTACAATGAGCAGTTCTTC.

The CDR3 DNA reads as TGTGCCAGCAGTGTTTCGACAGGGTCCTACGAGCAGTACTTC. Its protein is CASSVSTGSYEQYF. The chain joins TRBV27 to TRBJ2-7; 7 nucleotides line up with TRBD1. The CDR3 has 14 residues. V trimming: 5 bases; J trimming: 1 base; junction bases outside the gene matches: 5. From germline, CDR1 is MNHEY and CDR2 SMNVEV (reference sequence).

The chain is built from TRBV27 and TRBJ2-7, with TRBD2 identical over 7 bases. Germline V CDR1 and CDR2: MNHEY, SMNVEV (reference sequence). Trimming cost V 3 bases and J 0 bases; bases outside gene matches: 2. The CDR3 is 14 amino acids. CDR3 in amino acids: CASSLGGSSYEQYF. The CDR3 nucleotides are TGTGCCAGCAGTTTGGGGGGGAGCTCCTACGAGCAGTACTTC.

The rearrangement uses TRBV5-5 and TRBJ1-2; weak D call: TRBD1 (6 bases). The V gene lost 4 bases and the J gene lost 8 bases, with 15 bases spanning the gap. This CDR3 spans 13 amino acids. CDR1 and CDR2 (germline): SGHKS, YYEKEE (reference sequence). The CDR3 coding sequence is TGTGCCAGCAGCCCTGGGGGGGGGCTAGGCTACACCTTC. It encodes CASSPGGGLGYTF.

V and J are TRBV4-2 and TRBJ1-2; the D is unclear. With 0 bases removed from V and 4 bases from J, the gap between germline ends came to 12 bases. This CDR3 is built from 15 residues. Germline V gives CDR1 LGHNA, CDR2 YNFKEQ. The CDR3 here is CASSQDGQALYGYTF. CDR3 DNA sequence: TGTGCCAGCAGCCAAGATGGCCAGGCGCTCTATGGCTACACCTTC.